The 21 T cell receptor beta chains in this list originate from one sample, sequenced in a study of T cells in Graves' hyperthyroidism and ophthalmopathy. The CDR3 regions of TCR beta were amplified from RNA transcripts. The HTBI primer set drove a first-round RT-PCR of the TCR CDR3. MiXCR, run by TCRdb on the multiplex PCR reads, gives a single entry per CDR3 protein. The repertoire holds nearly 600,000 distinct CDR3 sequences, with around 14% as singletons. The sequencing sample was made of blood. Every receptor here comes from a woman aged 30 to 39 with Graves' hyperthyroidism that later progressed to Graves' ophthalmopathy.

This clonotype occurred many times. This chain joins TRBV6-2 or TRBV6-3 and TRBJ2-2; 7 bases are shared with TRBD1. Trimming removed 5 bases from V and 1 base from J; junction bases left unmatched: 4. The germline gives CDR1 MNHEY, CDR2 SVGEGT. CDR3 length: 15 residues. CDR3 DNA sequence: TGTGCCAGCAGTATCGGGACAGTGAACACCGGGGAGCTGTTTTTT. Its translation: CASSIGTVNTGELFF.

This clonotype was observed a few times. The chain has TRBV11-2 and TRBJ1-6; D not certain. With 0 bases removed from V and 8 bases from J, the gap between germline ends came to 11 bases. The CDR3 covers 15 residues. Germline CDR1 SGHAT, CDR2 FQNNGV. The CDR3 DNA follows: TGTGCCAGCAGCTTAGATGCTCTAGAGCATTCACCCCTCCACTTT. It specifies CASSLDALEHSPLHF. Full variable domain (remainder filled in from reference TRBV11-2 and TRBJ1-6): EAGVAQSPRYKIIEKRQSVAFWCNPISGHATLYWYQQILGQGPKLLIQFQNNGVVDDSQLPKDRFSAERLKGVDSTLKIQPAKLEDSAVYLCASSLDALEHSPLHFGNGTRLTVT.

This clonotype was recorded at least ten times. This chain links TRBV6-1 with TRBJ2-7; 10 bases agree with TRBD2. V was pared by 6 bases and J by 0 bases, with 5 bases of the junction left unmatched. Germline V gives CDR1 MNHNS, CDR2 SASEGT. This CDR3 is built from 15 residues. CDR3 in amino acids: CASSLAGGVSYEQYF. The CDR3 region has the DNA TGTGCCAGCAGCTTAGCGGGAGGTGTCTCCTACGAGCAGTACTTC.

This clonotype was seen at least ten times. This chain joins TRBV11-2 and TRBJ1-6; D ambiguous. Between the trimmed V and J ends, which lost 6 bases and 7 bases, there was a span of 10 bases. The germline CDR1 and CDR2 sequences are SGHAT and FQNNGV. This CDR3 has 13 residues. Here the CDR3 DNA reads TGTGCCAGCAGGGGTCCCCCCAATTCACCCCTCCACTTT. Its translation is CASRGPPNSPLHF.

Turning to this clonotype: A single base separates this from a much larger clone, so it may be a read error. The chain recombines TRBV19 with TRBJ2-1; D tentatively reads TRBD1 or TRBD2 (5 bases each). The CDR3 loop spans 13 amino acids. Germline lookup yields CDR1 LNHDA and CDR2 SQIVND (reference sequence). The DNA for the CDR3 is TGTGCCAGTAGGGAGGCAGGGTTGGGTGAGCAGTCCTTC. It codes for CASREAGLGEQSF.

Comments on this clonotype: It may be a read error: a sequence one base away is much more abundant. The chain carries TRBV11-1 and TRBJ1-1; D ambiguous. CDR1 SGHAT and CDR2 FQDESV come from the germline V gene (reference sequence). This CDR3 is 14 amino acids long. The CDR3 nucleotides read TGCCCACCATGCCGGCTCGGGAAATACACTGAAGCTTTCTTT. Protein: CPPCRLGKYTEAFF.

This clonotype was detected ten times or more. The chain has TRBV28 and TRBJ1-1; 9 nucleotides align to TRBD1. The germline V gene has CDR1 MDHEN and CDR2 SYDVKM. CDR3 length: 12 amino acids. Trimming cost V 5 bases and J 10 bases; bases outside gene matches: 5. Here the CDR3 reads CASSSSTGGAFF. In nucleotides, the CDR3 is TGTGCCAGCAGTAGCTCGACAGGGGGAGCTTTCTTT.

The CDR3 DNA is TGTGCCAGCAGTTACTCGGGGGAAGTAAGGAACACTGAAGCTTTCTTT. It codes for CASSYSGEVRNTEAFF. The chain joins TRBV6-6 to TRBJ1-1, with D perhaps TRBD1 (5 bases). The CDR3 consists of 16 residues. Trimming left V 0 bases short and J 1 base short, with 12 bases between. CDR1 MNHNY and CDR2 SVGAGI come from the germline V gene (reference sequence).

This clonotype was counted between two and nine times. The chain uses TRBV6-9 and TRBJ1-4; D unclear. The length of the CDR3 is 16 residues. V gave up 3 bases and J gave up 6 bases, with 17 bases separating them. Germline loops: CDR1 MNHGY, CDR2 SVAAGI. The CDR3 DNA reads TGTGCCAGCAGTTACCCGGGTGGCAGCGAATATGAAAAACTGTTTTTT. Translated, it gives CASSYPGGSEYEKLFF.

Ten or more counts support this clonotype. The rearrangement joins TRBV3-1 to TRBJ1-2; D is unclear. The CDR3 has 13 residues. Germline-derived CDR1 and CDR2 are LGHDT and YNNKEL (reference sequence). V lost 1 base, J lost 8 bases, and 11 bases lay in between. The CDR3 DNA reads TGTGCCAGCAGCCAAGGTATACATCAAGGCTACACCTTC. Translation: CASSQGIHQGYTF.

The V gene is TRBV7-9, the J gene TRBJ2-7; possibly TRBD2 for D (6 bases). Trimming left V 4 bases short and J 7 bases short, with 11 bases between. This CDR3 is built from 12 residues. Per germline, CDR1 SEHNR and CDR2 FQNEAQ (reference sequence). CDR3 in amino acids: CASSWDWEEQYF. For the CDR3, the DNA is TGTGCCAGCAGCTGGGACTGGGAGGAGCAGTACTTC. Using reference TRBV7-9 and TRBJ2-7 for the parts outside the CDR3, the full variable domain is DTGVSQNPRHKITKRGQNVTFRCDPISEHNRLYWYRQTLGQGPEFLTYFQNEAQLEKSRLLSDRFSAERPKGSFSTLEIQRTEQGDSAMYLCASSWDWEEQYFGPGTRLTVT.

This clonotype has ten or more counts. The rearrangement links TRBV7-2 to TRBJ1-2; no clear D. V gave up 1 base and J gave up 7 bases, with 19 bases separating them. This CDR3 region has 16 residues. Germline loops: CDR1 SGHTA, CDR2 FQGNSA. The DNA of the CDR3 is TGTGCCAGCAGCTTAGGGCGCAGTTTGGCGATGAGTGGCTACACCTTC. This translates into CASSLGRSLAMSGYTF.

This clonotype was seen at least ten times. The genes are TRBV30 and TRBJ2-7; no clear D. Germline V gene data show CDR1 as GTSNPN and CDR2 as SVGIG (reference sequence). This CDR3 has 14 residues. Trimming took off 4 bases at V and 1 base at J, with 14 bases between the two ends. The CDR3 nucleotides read TGTGCCTGGAAGAGCAACCCCGATTCCTACGAGCAGTACTTC. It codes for CAWKSNPDSYEQYF.

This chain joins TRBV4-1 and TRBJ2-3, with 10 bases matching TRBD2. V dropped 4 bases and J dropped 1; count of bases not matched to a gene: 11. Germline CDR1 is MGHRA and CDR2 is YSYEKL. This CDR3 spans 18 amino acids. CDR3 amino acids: CASSPLGASGRGTDTQYF. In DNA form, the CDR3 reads TGCGCCAGCAGCCCCCTCGGGGCCAGCGGGAGGGGCACAGATACGCAGTATTTT.

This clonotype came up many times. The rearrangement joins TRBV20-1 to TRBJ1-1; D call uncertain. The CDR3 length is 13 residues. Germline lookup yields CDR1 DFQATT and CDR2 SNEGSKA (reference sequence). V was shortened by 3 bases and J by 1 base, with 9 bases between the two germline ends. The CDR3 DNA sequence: TGCAGTGCTAGCGGGCCTAAGAACACTGAAGCTTTCTTT. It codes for CSASGPKNTEAFF.

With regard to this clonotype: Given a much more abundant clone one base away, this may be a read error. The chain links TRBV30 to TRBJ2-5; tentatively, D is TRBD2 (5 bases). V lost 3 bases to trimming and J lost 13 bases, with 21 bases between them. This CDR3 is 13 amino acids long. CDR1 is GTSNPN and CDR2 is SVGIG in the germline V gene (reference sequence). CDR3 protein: CAWSANQDSFRYF. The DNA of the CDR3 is TGTGCCTGGAGCGCGAACCAGGACTCGTTTCGGTACTTC.

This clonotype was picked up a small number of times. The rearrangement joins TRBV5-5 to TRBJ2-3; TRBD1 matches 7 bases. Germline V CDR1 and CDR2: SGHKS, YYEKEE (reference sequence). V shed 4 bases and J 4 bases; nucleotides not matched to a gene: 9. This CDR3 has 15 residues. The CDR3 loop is CASSRQGYGADTQYF. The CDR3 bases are TGTGCCAGCAGCAGACAGGGATACGGCGCAGATACGCAGTATTTT. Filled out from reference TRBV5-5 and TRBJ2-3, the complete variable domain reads DAGVTQSPTHLIKTRGQQVTLRCSPISGHKSVSWYQQVLGQGPQFIFQYYEKEERGRGNFPDRFSARQFPNYSSELNVNALLLGDSALYLCASSRQGYGADTQYFGPGTRLTVL.

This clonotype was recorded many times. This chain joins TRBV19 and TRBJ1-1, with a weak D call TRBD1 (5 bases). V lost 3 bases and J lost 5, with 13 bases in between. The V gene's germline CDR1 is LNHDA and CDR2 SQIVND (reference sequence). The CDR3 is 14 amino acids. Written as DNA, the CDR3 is TGTGCCAGTAGTATCCCTGAGGAGGGGACTGAAGCTTTCTTT. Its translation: CASSIPEEGTEAFF.

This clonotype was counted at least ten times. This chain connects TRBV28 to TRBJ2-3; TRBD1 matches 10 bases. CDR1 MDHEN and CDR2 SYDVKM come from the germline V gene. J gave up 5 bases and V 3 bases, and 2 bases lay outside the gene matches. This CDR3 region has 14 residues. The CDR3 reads CASSFGQGVDTQYF. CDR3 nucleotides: TGTGCCAGCAGTTTCGGACAGGGGGTAGATACGCAGTATTTT. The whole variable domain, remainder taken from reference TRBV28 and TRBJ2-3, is DVKVTQSSRYLVKRTGEKVFLECVQDMDHENMFWYRQDPGLGLRLIYFSYDVKMKEKGDIPEGYSVSREKKERFSLILESASTNQTSMYLCASSFGQGVDTQYFGPGTRLTVL.

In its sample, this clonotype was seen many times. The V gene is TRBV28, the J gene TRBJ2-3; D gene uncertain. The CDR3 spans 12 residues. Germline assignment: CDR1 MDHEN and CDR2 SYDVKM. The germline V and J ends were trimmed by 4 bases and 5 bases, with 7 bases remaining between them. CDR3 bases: TGTGCCAGCAGTTCGGTAGAAGATACGCAGTATTTT. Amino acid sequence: CASSSVEDTQYF.

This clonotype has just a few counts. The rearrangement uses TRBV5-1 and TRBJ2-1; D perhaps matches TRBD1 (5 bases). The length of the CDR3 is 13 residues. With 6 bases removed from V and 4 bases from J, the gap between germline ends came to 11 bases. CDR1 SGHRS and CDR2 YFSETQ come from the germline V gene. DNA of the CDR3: TGCGCCAGCAAGGACATTCGATACAATGAGCAGTTCTTC. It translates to CASKDIRYNEQFF.